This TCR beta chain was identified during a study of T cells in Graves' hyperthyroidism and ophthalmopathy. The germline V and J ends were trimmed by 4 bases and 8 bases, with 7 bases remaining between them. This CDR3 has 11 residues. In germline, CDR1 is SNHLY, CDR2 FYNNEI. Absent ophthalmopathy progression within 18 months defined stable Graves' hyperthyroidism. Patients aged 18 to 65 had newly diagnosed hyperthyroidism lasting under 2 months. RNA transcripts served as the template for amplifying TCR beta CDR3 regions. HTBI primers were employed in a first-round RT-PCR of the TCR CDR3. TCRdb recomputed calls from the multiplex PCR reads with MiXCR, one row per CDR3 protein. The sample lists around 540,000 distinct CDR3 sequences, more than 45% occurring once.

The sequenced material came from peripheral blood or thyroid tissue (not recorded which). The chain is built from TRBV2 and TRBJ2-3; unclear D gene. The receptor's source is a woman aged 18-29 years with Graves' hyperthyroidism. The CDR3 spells CASSARGTQYF. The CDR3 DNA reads TGTGCCAGCAGTGCTAGAGGTACGCAGTATTTT.